The 21 T cell receptor beta chains given below trace back to one sample, sequenced in a study of CD8+ T cells in alopecia areata. After isolation, RNA underwent reverse transcription to generate cDNA as the sequencing template. Clones were sequenced by immunoSEQ multiplex PCR, and TCRdb holds only the in-frame ones, with some missing. Seen here are around 200,000 clones, roughly 64% observed once, and the top ten hold around 4.2%. Treatment described: oral pan-JAK inhibitor, 5-10 mg twice daily. The sample in question was CD4+ T cells sorted from blood, obtained at week 4, from a patient treated with tofacitinib. All receptors derive from a human donor with alopecia areata.

As concerns this clone: Mismatch with germline at one junction end may stem from a read error. Other DNA variants within this sample encode the same CDR3. V gene TRBV18 combines with J gene TRBJ2-7; TRBD1 aligns across 9 bases. There are 15 residues in the CDR3. Per germline, CDR1 KGHSH and CDR2 LQKENI. CDR3 in DNA: TGTGCCAGCTCGCCACAGGGGGCTTCCTCCTACGAGCAGTACTTC. It yields the protein CASSPQGASSYEQYF.

The CDR3 nucleotides are TGTGCCAGCAGTTACGCCGGATACGAGCAGTACTTC. Amino acids: CASSYAGYEQYF. This rearrangement joins TRBV6-5 to TRBJ2-7; the D is unclear. Germline loops: CDR1 MNHEY, CDR2 SVGAGI. The CDR3 sequence is 12 residues long. Trimming removed 2 bases from V and 4 bases from J, with 6 bases in between.

DNA for the CDR3: TGTGCCAGCAGCGGGGCGGCAGCGAACACCGGGGAGCTGTTTTTT. Protein sequence: CASSGAAANTGELFF. The rearrangement joins TRBV7-2 to TRBJ2-2, with D tentatively TRBD1 (5 bases). The germline V and J ends were trimmed by 5 bases and 0 bases, with 10 bases remaining between them. The CDR3 consists of 15 residues. Germline CDR1 SGHTA, CDR2 FQGNSA.

The V and J genes are TRBV2 and TRBJ1-1; D is ambiguous. Trimming left V 2 bases short and J 1 base short, with 5 bases between. Germline V lookup: CDR1 SNHLY, CDR2 FYNNEI. The CDR3 length is 13 residues. The DNA of the CDR3 is TGTGCCAGCAGTGAACAGCAGAACACTGAAGCTTTCTTT. It translates to CASSEQQNTEAFF.

This sequence joins TRBV4-3 and TRBJ2-5; TRBD1 is a possible D gene (6 bases). The CDR3 consists of 16 residues. Germline CDR1 reads LGHNA; CDR2 reads YSLEER. Trimming pared 2 bases from V and 4 bases from J, leaving 17 bases between. The CDR3: CASSQIGPQGPETQYF. In DNA, the CDR3 is TGCGCCAGCAGCCAAATTGGACCACAGGGTCCAGAGACCCAGTACTTC.

This rearrangement joins TRBV5-4 to TRBJ2-3, with 8 bases fitting TRBD2. The CDR3 has 19 amino acids. The V and J ends lost 2 bases and 4 bases, in that order; junction bases with no gene match: 18. Germline CDR1 is SGHNT and CDR2 is YYREEE (reference sequence). CDR3 DNA sequence: TGTGCCAGCAGCTTCCTGGGTTCCATAGCGGGGATTAGGGCAGATACGCAGTATTTT. Its translation is CASSFLGSIAGIRADTQYF.

The rearrangement links TRBV2 to TRBJ1-2, with TRBD1 matching over 10 bases. The germline CDR1 and CDR2 sequences are SNHLY and FYNNEI. J was trimmed by 7 bases and V by 7 bases; bases with no gene match: 6. The CDR3 spans 13 residues. Here the CDR3 reads CASNDRGQTGYTF. The DNA of the CDR3 is TGTGCCAGCAACGACAGGGGGCAAACTGGCTACACCTTC.

The rearrangement links TRBV10-2 to TRBJ2-5, with D unresolved. Trimming took 5 bases from V and 2 from J, leaving 0 bases between them. Germline CDR1 is WSHSY and CDR2 is SAAADI. The CDR3 contains 10 residues. DNA of the CDR3: TGCGCCAGCAGTCAAGAGACCCAGTACTTC. As protein: CASSQETQYF.

This clone was found once. The chain joins TRBV29-1 to TRBJ1-1, with D perhaps matching TRBD1 (6 bases). Trimming took off 7 bases at V and 5 bases at J, with 23 bases between the two ends. There are 15 residues in the CDR3. Germline V gene lookup returns CDR1 SQVTM and CDR2 ANQGSEA. CDR3 loop: CSGIPVGGAGTEAFF. In DNA form, the CDR3 reads TGCAGCGGGATACCTGTTGGGGGCGCGGGAACTGAAGCTTTCTTT.

This rearrangement joins TRBV29-1 to TRBJ2-3; D might be TRBD1 (6 bases). Trimming took off 7 bases at V and 5 bases at J, with 13 bases between the two ends. The length of the CDR3 is 12 residues. The germline CDR1 and CDR2 sequences are SQVTM and ANQGSEA. The CDR3 sequence: CSAGWTEDTQYF. CDR3 DNA: TGCAGCGCTGGATGGACAGAAGATACGCAGTATTTT.

This clone was observed many times. The V call is TRBV11-2, the J call TRBJ2-1, with a weak D call TRBD2 (6 bases). The CDR3 runs to 16 residues. V shed 7 bases and J shed 6 bases, with 22 bases lying between them. In germline, CDR1 is SGHAT, CDR2 FQNNGV. The CDR3 loop reads CASISGQAGIGNEQFF. The DNA for the CDR3 is TGTGCCAGCATCTCAGGGCAGGCGGGAATAGGCAATGAGCAGTTCTTC.

V and J are TRBV6-5 and TRBJ2-3; 11 bases map to TRBD1. Trimming cost V 10 bases and J 5 bases; bases outside gene matches: 8. Germline CDR1 MNHEY, CDR2 SVGAGI. The CDR3 is 14 amino acids. CDR3 sequence: CATRGGTGGDTQYF. CDR3 nucleotides: TGTGCCACTAGAGGGGGGACAGGGGGAGATACGCAGTATTTT.

In this sample, this clone turned up a few times. This rearrangement joins TRBV29-1 to TRBJ2-6, with D hard to call. The germline gives CDR1 SQVTM, CDR2 ANQGSEA. Trimming removed 5 bases at V and 1 base at J, with 9 bases between. The CDR3 is 14 amino acids. The CDR3 DNA reads as TGCAGCGTTTGTGAAAGGTCTGGGGCCAACGTCCTGACTTTC. It codes for CSVCERSGANVLTF.

The gene calls are TRBV27 and TRBJ2-6; D call uncertain. Trimming took 4 bases from V and 0 from J, leaving 10 bases between them. The CDR3 has 16 amino acids. CDR1 is MNHEY, CDR2 SMNVEV, per germline (reference sequence). The CDR3 DNA sequence: TGTGCCAGCAGTTCGACGAGTCTCTCTGGGGCCAACGTCCTGACTTTC. This codes for CASSSTSLSGANVLTF.

Note on this clone: Additional DNA sequences in this sample encode the identical CDR3. The chain combines TRBV15 with TRBJ1-1; the match to TRBD1 covers 7 bases. V dropped 1 base and J dropped 7; count of bases not matched to a gene: 3. This CDR3 comprises 13 residues. Germline V gives CDR1 LNHNV, CDR2 YYDKDF (reference sequence). The CDR3 region has the DNA TGTGCCACCAGCAGAGGACAGGGAGATGAAGCTTTCTTT. As protein: CATSRGQGDEAFF.

The chain joins TRBV28 to TRBJ1-2, with D unclear. This CDR3 region has 14 residues. Trimming took 7 bases from V and 4 from J, leaving 16 bases between them. The germline CDR1 and CDR2 sequences are MDHEN and SYDVKM. The CDR3 reads CASTLGSTSYGYTF. The CDR3 bases are TGTGCCAGCACCCTGGGGAGTACGTCCTATGGCTACACCTTC.

The DNA of the CDR3 is TGTGCCAGCAGTGTGGGACAGCTGGTAGGGAACGAGCAGTACTTC. It codes for CASSVGQLVGNEQYF. This chain uses TRBV25-1 with TRBJ2-7; 7 positions agree with TRBD1. After removal of 4 bases from V and 5 bases from J, the junction contained 11 bases not matched to a gene. Germline CDR1 reads MGHDK; CDR2 reads SYGVNS. The CDR3 runs to 15 residues.

This clone was found a few times. This rearrangement joins TRBV14 to TRBJ2-3, with D unresolved. Between the trimmed V and J ends, which lost 3 bases and 2 bases, there was a span of 3 bases. The CDR3 spans 12 residues. Per the germline V gene, CDR1 is SGHDN and CDR2 is FVKESK. The CDR3 reads CASSHTTDTQYF. DNA for the CDR3: TGTGCCAGCAGCCATACCACAGATACGCAGTATTTT.

The gene calls are TRBV11-2 and TRBJ1-1; D not resolved. Germline-derived CDR1 and CDR2 are SGHAT and FQNNGV. The V and J ends lost 7 bases and 0 bases respectively, with 6 bases between them. The CDR3 extends over 12 amino acids. Here the CDR3 reads CASNQMNTEAFF. CDR3 coding DNA: TGTGCCAGCAACCAGATGAACACTGAAGCTTTCTTT.

The chain has TRBV21-1 and TRBJ2-3; TRBD2, the D gene given by the table, was not confirmed from the DNA. TRBV21-1 is labeled a pseudogene. The CDR3 spans 12 residues. The CDR3 here is CASPWRLDTQYF. Here the CDR3 DNA reads TGTGCCAGCCCCTGGAGGCTGGATACGCAGTATTTT.

The chain is built from TRBV2 and TRBJ2-3; 12 bases agree with TRBD2. V gave up 4 bases and J gave up 1 base; unmatched junction bases: 0. CDR1 and CDR2 (germline): SNHLY, FYNNEI. This CDR3 has 15 residues. In nucleotides, the CDR3 is TGTGCCAGCAGTGGACTAGCGGGGGGCACAGATACGCAGTATTTT. Translation: CASSGLAGGTDTQYF.